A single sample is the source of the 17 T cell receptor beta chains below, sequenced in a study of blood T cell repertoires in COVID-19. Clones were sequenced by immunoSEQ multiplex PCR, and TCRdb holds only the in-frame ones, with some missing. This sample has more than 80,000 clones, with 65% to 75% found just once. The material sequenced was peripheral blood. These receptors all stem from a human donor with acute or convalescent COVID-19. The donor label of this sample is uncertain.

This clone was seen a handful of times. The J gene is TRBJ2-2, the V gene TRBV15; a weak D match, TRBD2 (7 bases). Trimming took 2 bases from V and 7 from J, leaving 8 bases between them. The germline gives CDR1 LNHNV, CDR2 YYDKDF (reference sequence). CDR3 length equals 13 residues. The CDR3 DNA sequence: TGTGCCACCAGCAGAAGGGGGGGCGGGGAGCTGTTTTTT. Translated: CATSRRGGGELFF.

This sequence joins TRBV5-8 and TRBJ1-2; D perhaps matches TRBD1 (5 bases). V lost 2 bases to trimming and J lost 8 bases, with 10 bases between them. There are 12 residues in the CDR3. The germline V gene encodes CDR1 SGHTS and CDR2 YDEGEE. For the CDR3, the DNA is TGTGCCAGCAGCTTACAGGCGGGAGGCTACACCTTC. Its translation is CASSLQAGGYTF.

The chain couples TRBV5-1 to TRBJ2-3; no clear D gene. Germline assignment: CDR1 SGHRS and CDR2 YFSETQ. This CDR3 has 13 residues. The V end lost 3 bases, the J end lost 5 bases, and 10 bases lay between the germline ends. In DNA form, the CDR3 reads TGCGCCAGCAGCTCAGGCCTCCAAGATACGCAGTATTTT. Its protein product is CASSSGLQDTQYF.

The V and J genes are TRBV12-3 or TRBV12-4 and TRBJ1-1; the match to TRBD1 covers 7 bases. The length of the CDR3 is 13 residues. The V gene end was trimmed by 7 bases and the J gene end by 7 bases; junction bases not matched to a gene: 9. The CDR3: CASIKRGQYEAFF. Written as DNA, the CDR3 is TGTGCCAGCATTAAAAGGGGACAGTATGAAGCTTTCTTT.

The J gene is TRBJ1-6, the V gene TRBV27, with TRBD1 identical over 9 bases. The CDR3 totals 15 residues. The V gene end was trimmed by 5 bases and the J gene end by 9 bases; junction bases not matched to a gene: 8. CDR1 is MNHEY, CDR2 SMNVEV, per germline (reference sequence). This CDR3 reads CASSDPGQGLSPLHF. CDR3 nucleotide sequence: TGTGCCAGCAGTGATCCGGGACAGGGTCTTTCACCCCTCCACTTT.

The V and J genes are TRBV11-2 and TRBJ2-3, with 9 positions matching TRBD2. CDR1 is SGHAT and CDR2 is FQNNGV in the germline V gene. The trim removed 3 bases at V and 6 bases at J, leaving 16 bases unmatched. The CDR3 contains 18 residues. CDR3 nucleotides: TGTGCCAGCAGCTTTGAGCGGGGGGCCTTAGGGGCCTGGGATACGCAGTATTTT. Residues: CASSFERGALGAWDTQYF. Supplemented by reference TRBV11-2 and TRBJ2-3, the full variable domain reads EAGVAQSPRYKIIEKRQSVAFWCNPISGHATLYWYQQILGQGPKLLIQFQNNGVVDDSQLPKDRFSAERLKGVDSTLKIQPAKLEDSAVYLCASSFERGALGAWDTQYFGPGTRLTVL.

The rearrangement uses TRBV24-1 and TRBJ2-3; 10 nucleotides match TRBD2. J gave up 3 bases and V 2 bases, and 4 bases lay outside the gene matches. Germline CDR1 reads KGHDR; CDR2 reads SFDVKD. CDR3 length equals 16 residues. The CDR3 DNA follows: TGTGCCACCAGTGATTACCTAGCGGGGGATACAGATACGCAGTATTTT. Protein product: CATSDYLAGDTDTQYF.

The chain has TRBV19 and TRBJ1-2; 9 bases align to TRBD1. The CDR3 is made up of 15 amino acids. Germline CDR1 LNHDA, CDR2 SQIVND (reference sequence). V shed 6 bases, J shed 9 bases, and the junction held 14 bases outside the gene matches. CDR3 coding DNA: TGTGCCAGTAGCACAAGTACAACAGGGGGCGGTAGCTACACCTTC. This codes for CASSTSTTGGGSYTF.

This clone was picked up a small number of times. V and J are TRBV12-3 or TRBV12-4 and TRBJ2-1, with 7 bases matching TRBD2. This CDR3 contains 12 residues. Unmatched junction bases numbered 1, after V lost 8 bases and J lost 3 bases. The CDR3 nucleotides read TGTGCCAGCGGGGGGGACTACAATGAGCAGTTCTTC. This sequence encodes CASGGDYNEQFF.

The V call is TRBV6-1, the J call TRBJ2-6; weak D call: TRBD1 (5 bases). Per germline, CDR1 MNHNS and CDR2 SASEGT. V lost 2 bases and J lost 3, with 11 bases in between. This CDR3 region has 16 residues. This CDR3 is CASSERDRNGANVLTF. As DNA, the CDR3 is TGTGCCAGCAGTGAACGTGACAGAAATGGGGCCAACGTCCTGACTTTC.

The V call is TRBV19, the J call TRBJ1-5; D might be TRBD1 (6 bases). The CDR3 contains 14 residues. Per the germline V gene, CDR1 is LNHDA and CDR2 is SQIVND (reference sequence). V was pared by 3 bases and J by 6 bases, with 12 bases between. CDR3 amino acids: CASSIGGATQPQHF. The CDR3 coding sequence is TGTGCCAGTAGTATTGGGGGGGCTACTCAGCCCCAGCATTTT. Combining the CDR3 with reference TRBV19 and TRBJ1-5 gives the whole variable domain DGGITQSPKYLFRKEGQNVTLSCEQNLNHDAMYWYRQDPGQGLRLIYYSQIVNDFQKGDIAEGYSVSREKKESFPLTVTSAQKNPTAFYLCASSIGGATQPQHFGDGTRLSIL.

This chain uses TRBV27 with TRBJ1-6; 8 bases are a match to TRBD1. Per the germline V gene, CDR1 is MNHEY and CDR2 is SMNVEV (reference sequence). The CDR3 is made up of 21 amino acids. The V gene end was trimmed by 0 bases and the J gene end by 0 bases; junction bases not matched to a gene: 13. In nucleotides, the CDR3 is TGTGCCAGCAGTTTATCCCCGCCAGGACAGGGCTTGATCTCCTATAATTCACCCCTCCACTTT. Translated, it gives CASSLSPPGQGLISYNSPLHF.

The CDR3 protein is CASSIAGRATYNEQFF. In DNA, the CDR3 is TGTGCCAGTAGTATAGCGGGCAGGGCTACCTACAATGAGCAGTTCTTC. The chain has TRBV19 and TRBJ2-1; D is possibly TRBD1 (5 bases). Germline-derived CDR1 and CDR2 are LNHDA and SQIVND (reference sequence). Trimming cost V 1 base and J 2 bases, with 12 bases left between them. The CDR3 covers 16 residues.

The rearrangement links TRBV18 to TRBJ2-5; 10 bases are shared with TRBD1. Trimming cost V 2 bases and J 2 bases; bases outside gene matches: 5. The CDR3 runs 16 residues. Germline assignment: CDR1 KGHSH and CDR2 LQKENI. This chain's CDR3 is CASSPFRDRGQETQYF. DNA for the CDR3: TGTGCCAGCTCACCATTCCGGGACAGGGGACAAGAGACCCAGTACTTC. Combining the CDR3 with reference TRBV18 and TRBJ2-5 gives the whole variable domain NAGVMQNPRHLVRRRGQEARLRCSPMKGHSHVYWYRQLPEEGLKFMVYLQKENIIDESGMPKERFSAEFPKEGPSILRIQQVVRGDSAAYFCASSPFRDRGQETQYFGPGTRLLVL.

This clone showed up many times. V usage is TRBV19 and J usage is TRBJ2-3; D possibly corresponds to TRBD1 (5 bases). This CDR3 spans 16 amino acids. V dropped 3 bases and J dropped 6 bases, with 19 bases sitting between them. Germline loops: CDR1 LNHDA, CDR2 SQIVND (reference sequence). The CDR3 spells CASSIRVGRTNDTQYF. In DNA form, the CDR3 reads TGTGCCAGTAGTATTAGGGTGGGGCGGACAAATGATACGCAGTATTTT.

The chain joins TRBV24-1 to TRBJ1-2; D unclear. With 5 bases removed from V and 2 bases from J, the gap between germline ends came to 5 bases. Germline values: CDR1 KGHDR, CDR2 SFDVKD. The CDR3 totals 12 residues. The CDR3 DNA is TGTGCCACCAGTGCAGTAAACTATGGCTACACCTTC. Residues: CATSAVNYGYTF.

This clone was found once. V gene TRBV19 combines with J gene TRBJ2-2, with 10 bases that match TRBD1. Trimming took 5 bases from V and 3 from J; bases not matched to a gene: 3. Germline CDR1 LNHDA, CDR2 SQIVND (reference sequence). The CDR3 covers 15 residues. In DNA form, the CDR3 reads TGTGCCAGTAGTCAAGGGACAGGGGACACCGGGGAGCTGTTTTTT. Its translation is CASSQGTGDTGELFF.